This TCR beta chain was identified during a study of T cell repertoires in cytomegalovirus infection. Study-wide context: Used in the study were CMV epitopes, some recently identified and HLA-C-restricted, others well-studied and HLA-B-restricted. Public TCR beta signatures indicated both CMV infection and matching HLA type. General study findings and limits: The ex vivo response was dominated by HLA-C-restricted CMV-specific TCR beta clonotypes.

Germline loops: CDR1 MNHNY, CDR2 SVGAGI (reference sequence). The CDR3 consists of 11 residues. Trimming left V 7 bases short and J 8 bases short, with 11 bases between. This clonotype was detected a few times. Its specificity is unknown. Using its own MiXCR run on the reads, TCRdb lists one record per CDR3 protein. Of approximately 120,000 distinct CDR3 sequences in the sample, about 28% are singletons; the top ten hold about three quarters. Sequenced here: CD8+ T cells from cultured PBMCs, sampled from culture after CMV antigen stimulation. The source of this sequence is a human donor in good health (CMV status not recorded). Some clones in this sample may be carry-over from other donors' samples. The rearrangement uses TRBV6-6 and TRBJ1-2; D remains ambiguous. The CDR3 here is CASTRDLGYTF. CDR3 nucleotides: TGTGCCAGCACTCGGGATTTGGGCTACACCTTC.